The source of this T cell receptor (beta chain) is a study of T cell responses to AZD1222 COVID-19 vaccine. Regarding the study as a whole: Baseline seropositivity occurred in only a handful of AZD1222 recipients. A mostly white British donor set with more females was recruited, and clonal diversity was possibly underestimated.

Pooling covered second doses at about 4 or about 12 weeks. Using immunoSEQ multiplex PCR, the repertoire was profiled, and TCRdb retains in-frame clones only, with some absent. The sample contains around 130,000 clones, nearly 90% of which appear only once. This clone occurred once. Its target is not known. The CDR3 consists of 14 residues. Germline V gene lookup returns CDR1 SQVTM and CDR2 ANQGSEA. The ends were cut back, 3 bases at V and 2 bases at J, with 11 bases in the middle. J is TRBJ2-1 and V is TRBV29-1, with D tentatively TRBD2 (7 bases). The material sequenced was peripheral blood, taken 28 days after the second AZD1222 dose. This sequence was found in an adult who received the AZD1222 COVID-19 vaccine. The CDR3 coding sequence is TGCAGCGTTGACCGGGGGGCCGCCTACAATGAGCAGTTCTTC. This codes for CSVDRGAAYNEQFF.